Listed here are 19 T cell receptor beta chains from one sample, sequenced in a study of cytomegalovirus exposure and HLA in healthy donors. 60 Vbeta and 13 Jbeta primers were used in PCR. Measured with immunoSEQ multiplex PCR; TCRdb has only the in-frame clones, and not every one. The profile covers approximately 150,000 clones, with 75% to 90% appearing a single time and about 2.5% taken by the ten largest. Sequencing input: PBMCs. These receptors were collected from a male donor in good health and CMV-seronegative.

The table lists this clone with a few counts. This chain uses TRBV29-1 with TRBJ2-2, with D possibly being TRBD1 (5 bases). Trimming took 6 bases from V and 6 from J, leaving 11 bases between them. CDR1 and CDR2 (germline): SQVTM, ANQGSEA. The CDR3 loop spans 12 amino acids. DNA of the CDR3: TGCAGCGTGGGCAGGGCGGCCGGGGAGCTGTTTTTT. It yields the protein CSVGRAAGELFF.

The CDR3 DNA is TGTGCCAGCAGCTTCCAGGGGGCTGTAAACACCATATATTTT. It codes for CASSFQGAVNTIYF. The V call is TRBV13, the J call TRBJ1-3; 8 bases are a match to TRBD1. There are 14 residues in the CDR3. Germline CDR1 PRHDT, CDR2 FYEKMQ (reference sequence). J was trimmed by 6 bases and V by 3 bases; bases with no gene match: 4.

The chain combines TRBV2 with TRBJ1-5; D possibly corresponds to TRBD1 (6 bases). Per germline, CDR1 SNHLY and CDR2 FYNNEI. V was trimmed by 6 bases and J by 5 bases, leaving 17 bases between them. The CDR3 covers 15 residues. Written as DNA, the CDR3 is TGTGCCAGCAGGCACCGGGACCAGGGGCATCAGCCCCAGCATTTT. Its protein is CASRHRDQGHQPQHF.

In DNA form, the CDR3 reads TGTGCCAGCAGAGCAGGGGGCGAGACCCAGTACTTC. It is translated as CASRAGGETQYF. The gene calls are TRBV5-5 and TRBJ2-5; 8 bases are shared with TRBD1. V was clipped by 5 bases and J by 5 bases; unmatched bases: 2. Germline CDR1 is SGHKS and CDR2 is YYEKEE (reference sequence). This CDR3 comprises 12 residues.

The chain employs TRBV6-5 and TRBJ1-1; TRBD1 matches at 7 bases. The V and J ends lost 6 bases and 8 bases, in that order; junction bases with no gene match: 3. This CDR3 region has 11 residues. Germline V lookup: CDR1 MNHEY, CDR2 SVGAGI. CDR3 region: CASSRDSEAFF. CDR3 nucleotides: TGTGCCAGCAGCCGGGACAGCGAAGCTTTCTTT.

The chain carries TRBV19 and TRBJ1-1; perhaps TRBD1 as D (6 bases). CDR1 and CDR2 (germline): LNHDA, SQIVND (reference sequence). This CDR3 region has 15 residues. The V and J ends lost 8 bases and 1 base respectively, with 17 bases between them. CDR3 DNA sequence: TGTGCCAGTCGCCCCGGACAGACTTGGAACACTGAAGCTTTCTTT. Translation: CASRPGQTWNTEAFF.

The table lists this clone with a few counts. The chain uses TRBV5-6 and TRBJ1-1, with TRBD1 matching over 9 bases. Germline loops: CDR1 SGHDT, CDR2 YYEEEE. The length of the CDR3 is 13 residues. V lost 4 bases and J lost 4; bases outside the gene matches: 2. The DNA of the CDR3 is TGTGCCAGCAGCAAGACAGGGGGCACTGAAGCTTTCTTT. Amino acid sequence: CASSKTGGTEAFF. Using reference TRBV5-6 and TRBJ1-1 for the parts outside the CDR3, the full variable domain is DAGVTQSPTHLIKTRGQQVTLRCSPKSGHDTVSWYQQALGQGPQFIFQYYEEEERQRGNFPDRFSGHQFPNYSSELNVNALLLGDSALYLCASSKTGGTEAFFGQGTRLTVV.

The gene calls are TRBV11-2 and TRBJ2-1; TRBD1 agrees at 7 bases. The CDR3 is 15 amino acids. The trim removed 0 bases at V and 1 base at J, leaving 0 bases unmatched. Per the germline V gene, CDR1 is SGHAT and CDR2 is FQNNGV. CDR3 DNA sequence: TGTGCCAGCAGCTTAGACAGGGGGTCCTACAATGAGCAGTTCTTC. As protein: CASSLDRGSYNEQFF.

The rearrangement links TRBV19 to TRBJ1-2; TRBD1 matches at 7 bases. The CDR3 sequence is 15 residues long. Germline values: CDR1 LNHDA, CDR2 SQIVND (reference sequence). J gave up 0 bases and V 6 bases, and 7 bases lay outside the gene matches. As DNA, the CDR3 is TGTGCCAGTAGCACTACAGGGGCAGCTAACTATGGCTACACCTTC. It is translated as CASSTTGAANYGYTF. The entire variable domain, with the rest obtained from reference TRBV19 and TRBJ1-2, is as follows: DGGITQSPKYLFRKEGQNVTLSCEQNLNHDAMYWYRQDPGQGLRLIYYSQIVNDFQKGDIAEGYSVSREKKESFPLTVTSAQKNPTAFYLCASSTTGAANYGYTFGSGTRLTVV.

This chain joins TRBV5-1 and TRBJ2-2; D perhaps matches TRBD1 (6 bases). This CDR3 is built from 15 residues. With 0 bases removed from V and 1 base from J, the gap between germline ends came to 7 bases. Germline V CDR1 and CDR2: SGHRS, YFSETQ. The CDR3 loop is CASSLGGQNTGELFF. As DNA, the CDR3 is TGCGCCAGCAGCTTGGGGGGACAGAACACCGGGGAGCTGTTTTTT.

This rearrangement joins TRBV5-1 to TRBJ1-2, with 8 nucleotides matching TRBD1. The germline gives CDR1 SGHRS, CDR2 YFSETQ. The trim removed 4 bases at V and 6 bases at J, leaving 8 bases unmatched. This CDR3 comprises 14 residues. CDR3 sequence reads: CASSPGQAAHGYTF. DNA of the CDR3: TGCGCCAGCAGCCCGGGACAGGCTGCTCATGGCTACACCTTC. Filled out from reference TRBV5-1 and TRBJ1-2, the complete variable domain reads KAGVTQTPRYLIKTRGQQVTLSCSPISGHRSVSWYQQTPGQGLQFLFEYFSETQRNKGNFPGRFSGRQFSNSRSEMNVSTLELGDSALYLCASSPGQAAHGYTFGSGTRLTVV.

The chain employs TRBV27 and TRBJ1-6; 7 bases match TRBD1. Germline assignment: CDR1 MNHEY and CDR2 SMNVEV (reference sequence). CDR3 length equals 16 residues. The ends lost 3 bases at V and 7 bases at J; junction bases unmatched: 9. Here the CDR3 reads CASSLAVTGHNSPLHF. In DNA, the CDR3 is TGTGCCAGCAGTTTGGCGGTGACAGGGCACAATTCACCCCTCCACTTT.

V and J are TRBV6-1 and TRBJ1-3; no reliable D call. CDR3 size: 13 residues. CDR1 is MNHNS, CDR2 SASEGT, per germline. The V gene lost 1 base and the J gene lost 9 bases, with 10 bases spanning the gap. CDR3 residues: CASSEGGVSTIYF. The CDR3 DNA sequence: TGTGCCAGCAGTGAAGGCGGGGTGAGCACCATATATTTT.

This clone showed up just once. The V gene is TRBV5-1, the J gene TRBJ1-1; 12 nucleotides align to TRBD1. Germline-derived CDR1 and CDR2 are SGHRS and YFSETQ. This CDR3 has 21 residues. V dropped 0 bases and J dropped 0; count of bases not matched to a gene: 15. As DNA, the CDR3 is TGCGCCAGCAGCTTGGTTGGGACAGGGGGCCAAGGGGGCTCCGTGAACACTGAAGCTTTCTTT. Its protein is CASSLVGTGGQGGSVNTEAFF. Drawing the rest from reference TRBV5-1 and TRBJ1-1, the complete variable domain is KAGVTQTPRYLIKTRGQQVTLSCSPISGHRSVSWYQQTPGQGLQFLFEYFSETQRNKGNFPGRFSGRQFSNSRSEMNVSTLELGDSALYLCASSLVGTGGQGGSVNTEAFFGQGTRLTVV.

The sample holds one count of this clone. The chain is built from TRBV29-1 and TRBJ1-1, with D maybe TRBD1 (6 bases). CDR3 size: 13 residues. The ends were cut back, 5 bases at V and 5 bases at J, with 15 bases in the middle. The germline V gene has CDR1 SQVTM and CDR2 ANQGSEA. Written as DNA, the CDR3 is TGCAGCGTTACGACAGGTAGTGGGACTGAAGCTTTCTTT. Encoded protein: CSVTTGSGTEAFF.

The chain recombines TRBV6-6 with TRBJ2-2, with 9 bases fitting TRBD1. The CDR3 totals 14 residues. V was pared by 11 bases and J by 1 base, with 5 bases of the junction left unmatched. Germline V lookup: CDR1 MNHNY, CDR2 SVGAGI (reference sequence). This CDR3 is CAGRTGENTGELFF. The CDR3 nucleotides read TGTGCCGGAAGGACAGGGGAGAACACCGGGGAGCTGTTTTTT.

This rearrangement joins TRBV2 to TRBJ1-5, with D tentatively TRBD1 (6 bases). The V end lost 7 bases, the J end lost 1 base, and 14 bases lay between the germline ends. Looked up from germline, CDR1 is SNHLY and CDR2 is FYNNEI. The CDR3 contains 15 residues. CDR3 loop: CASINHRDSNQPQHF. DNA of the CDR3: TGTGCCAGCATTAATCACAGGGACAGCAATCAGCCCCAGCATTTT.

The J gene is TRBJ1-4, the V gene TRBV5-1; 9 nucleotides align to TRBD1. The CDR3 totals 15 residues. V gave up 4 bases and J gave up 8 bases; unmatched junction bases: 9. Germline V gene lookup returns CDR1 SGHRS and CDR2 YFSETQ. The CDR3 DNA reads TGCGCCAGCAGCCCCGGGGACAGGGAGGGAGAAAAACTGTTTTTT. Translated: CASSPGDREGEKLFF.

The chain links TRBV11-2 to TRBJ1-1; D ambiguous. Germline CDR1 is SGHAT and CDR2 is FQNNGV. V lost 0 bases, J lost 4 bases, and 9 bases lay in between. The CDR3 runs to 14 residues. As DNA, the CDR3 is TGTGCCAGCAGCTTAGACCCGGGGTCCACTGAAGCTTTCTTT. Its protein is CASSLDPGSTEAFF.